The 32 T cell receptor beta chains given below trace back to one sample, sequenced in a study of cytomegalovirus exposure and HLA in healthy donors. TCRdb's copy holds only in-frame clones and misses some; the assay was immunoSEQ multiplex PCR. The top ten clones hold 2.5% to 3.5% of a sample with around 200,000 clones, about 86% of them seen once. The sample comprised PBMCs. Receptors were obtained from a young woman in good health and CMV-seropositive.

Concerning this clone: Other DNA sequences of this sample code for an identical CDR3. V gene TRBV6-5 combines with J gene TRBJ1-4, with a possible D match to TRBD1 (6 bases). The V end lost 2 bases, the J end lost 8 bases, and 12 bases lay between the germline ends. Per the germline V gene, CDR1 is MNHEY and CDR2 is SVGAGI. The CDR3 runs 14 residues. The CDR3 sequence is CASSYGGAREKLFF. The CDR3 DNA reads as TGTGCCAGCAGTTACGGGGGGGCTCGAGAAAAACTGTTTTTT.

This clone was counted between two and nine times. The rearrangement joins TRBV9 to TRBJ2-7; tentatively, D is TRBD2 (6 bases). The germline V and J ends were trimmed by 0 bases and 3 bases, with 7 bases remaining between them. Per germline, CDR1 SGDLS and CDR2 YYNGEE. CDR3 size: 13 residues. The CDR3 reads CASSVDSGYEQYF. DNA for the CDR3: TGTGCCAGCAGCGTAGATAGCGGCTACGAGCAGTACTTC.

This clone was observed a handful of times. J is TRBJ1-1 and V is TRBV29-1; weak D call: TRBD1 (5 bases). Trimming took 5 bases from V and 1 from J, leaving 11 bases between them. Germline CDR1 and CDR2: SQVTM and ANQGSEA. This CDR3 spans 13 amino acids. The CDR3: CSVTQDRNTEAFF. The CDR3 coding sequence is TGCAGCGTTACCCAAGACAGGAACACTGAAGCTTTCTTT.

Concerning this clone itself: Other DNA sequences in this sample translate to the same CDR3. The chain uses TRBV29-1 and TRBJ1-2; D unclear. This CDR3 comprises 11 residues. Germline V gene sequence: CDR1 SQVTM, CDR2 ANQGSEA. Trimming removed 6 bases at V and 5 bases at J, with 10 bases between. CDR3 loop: CSVGEGYGYTF. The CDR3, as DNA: TGCAGCGTCGGAGAAGGTTATGGCTACACCTTC.

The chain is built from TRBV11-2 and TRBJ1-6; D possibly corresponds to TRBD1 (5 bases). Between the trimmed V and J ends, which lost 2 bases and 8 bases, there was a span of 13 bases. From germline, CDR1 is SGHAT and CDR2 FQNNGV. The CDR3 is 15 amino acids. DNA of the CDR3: TGTGCCAGCAGCTTATTCAGGGTCCCAGATTCACCCCTCCACTTT. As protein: CASSLFRVPDSPLHF.

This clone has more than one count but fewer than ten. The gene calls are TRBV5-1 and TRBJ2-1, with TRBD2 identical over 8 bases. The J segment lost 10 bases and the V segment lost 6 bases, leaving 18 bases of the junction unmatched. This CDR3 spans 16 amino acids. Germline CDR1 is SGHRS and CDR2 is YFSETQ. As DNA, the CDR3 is TGCGCCAGCATTCCCAACGTCGGGGGGGTTCTTAGAGAGCAGTTCTTC. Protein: CASIPNVGGVLREQFF.

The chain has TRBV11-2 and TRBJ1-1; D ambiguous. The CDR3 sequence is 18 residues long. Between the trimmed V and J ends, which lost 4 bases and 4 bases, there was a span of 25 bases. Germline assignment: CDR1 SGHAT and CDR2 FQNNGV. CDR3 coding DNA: TGTGCCAGCAGCTCAATAAAACGGTCGGAGACCCGAGGCACTGAAGCTTTCTTT. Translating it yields CASSSIKRSETRGTEAFF.

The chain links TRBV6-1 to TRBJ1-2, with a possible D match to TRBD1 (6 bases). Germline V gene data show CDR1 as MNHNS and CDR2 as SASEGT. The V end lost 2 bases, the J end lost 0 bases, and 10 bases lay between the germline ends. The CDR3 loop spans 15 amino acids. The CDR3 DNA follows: TGTGCCAGCAGTGAAAGCAGGGGCTCTAACTATGGCTACACCTTC. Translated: CASSESRGSNYGYTF.

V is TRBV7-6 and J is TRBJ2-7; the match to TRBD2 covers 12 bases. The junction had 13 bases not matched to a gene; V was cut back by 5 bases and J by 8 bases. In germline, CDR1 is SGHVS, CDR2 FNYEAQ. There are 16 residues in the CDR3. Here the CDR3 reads CASSPYLAGGPLQQYF. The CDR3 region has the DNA TGTGCCAGCAGCCCCTACCTAGCGGGGGGGCCGTTACAGCAGTACTTC.

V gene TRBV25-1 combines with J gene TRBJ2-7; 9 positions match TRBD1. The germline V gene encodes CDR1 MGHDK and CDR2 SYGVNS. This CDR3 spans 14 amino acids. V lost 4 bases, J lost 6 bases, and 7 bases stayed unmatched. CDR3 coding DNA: TGTGCCAGCAGTGCCGGGACAGGGCACTTCGAGCAGTACTTC. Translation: CASSAGTGHFEQYF.

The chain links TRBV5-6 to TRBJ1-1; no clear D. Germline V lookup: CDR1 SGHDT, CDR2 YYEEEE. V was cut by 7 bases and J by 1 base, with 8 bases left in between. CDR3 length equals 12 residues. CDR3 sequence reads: CASRRGNTEAFF. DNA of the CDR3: TGTGCCAGCCGTCGGGGGAACACTGAAGCTTTCTTT.

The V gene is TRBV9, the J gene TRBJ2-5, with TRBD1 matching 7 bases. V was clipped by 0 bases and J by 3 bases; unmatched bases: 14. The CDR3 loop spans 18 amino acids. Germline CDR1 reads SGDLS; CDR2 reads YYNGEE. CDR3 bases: TGTGCCAGCAGCGTAGCCCATAGTTTACAGGGGCCCAAAGAGACCCAGTACTTC. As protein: CASSVAHSLQGPKETQYF.

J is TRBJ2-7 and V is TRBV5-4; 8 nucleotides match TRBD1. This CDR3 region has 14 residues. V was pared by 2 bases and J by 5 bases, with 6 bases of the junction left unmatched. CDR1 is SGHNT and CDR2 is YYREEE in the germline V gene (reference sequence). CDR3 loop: CASSLGDRGHEQYF. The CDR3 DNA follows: TGTGCCAGCAGCTTAGGAGACAGGGGACACGAGCAGTACTTC.

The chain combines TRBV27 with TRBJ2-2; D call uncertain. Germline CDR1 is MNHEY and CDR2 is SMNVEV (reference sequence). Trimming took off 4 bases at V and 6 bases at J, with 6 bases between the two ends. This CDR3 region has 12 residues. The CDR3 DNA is TGTGCCAGCAGTTCCGTCCCCGGGGAGCTGTTTTTT. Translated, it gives CASSSVPGELFF.

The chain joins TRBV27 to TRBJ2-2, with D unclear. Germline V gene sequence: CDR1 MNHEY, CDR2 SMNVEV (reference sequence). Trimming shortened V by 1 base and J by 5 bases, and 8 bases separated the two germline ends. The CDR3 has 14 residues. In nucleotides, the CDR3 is TGTGCCAGCAGTTTATTAGAGAGAACCGGGGAGCTGTTTTTT. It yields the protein CASSLLERTGELFF.

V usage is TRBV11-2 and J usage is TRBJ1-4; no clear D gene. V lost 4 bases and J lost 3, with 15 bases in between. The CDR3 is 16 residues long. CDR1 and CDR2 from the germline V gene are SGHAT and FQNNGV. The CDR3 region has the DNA TGTGCCAGCAGCTCGAACCGGGGTCGGCCTAATGAAAAACTGTTTTTT. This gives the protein CASSSNRGRPNEKLFF.

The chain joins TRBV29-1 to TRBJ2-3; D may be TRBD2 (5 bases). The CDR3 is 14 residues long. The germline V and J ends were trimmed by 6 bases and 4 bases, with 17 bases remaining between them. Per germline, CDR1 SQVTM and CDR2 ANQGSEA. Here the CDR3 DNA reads TGCAGCGTCCTTGGTCCGGGGTGGGCAGATACGCAGTATTTT. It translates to CSVLGPGWADTQYF.

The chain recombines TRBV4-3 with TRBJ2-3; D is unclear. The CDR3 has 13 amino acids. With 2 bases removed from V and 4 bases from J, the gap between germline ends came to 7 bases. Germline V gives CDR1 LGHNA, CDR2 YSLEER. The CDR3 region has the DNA TGCGCCAGCAGCCAACGAGAGGCAGATACGCAGTATTTT. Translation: CASSQREADTQYF.

DNA of the CDR3: TGTGCCAGCAGCGGAGGACTAGCGGGCACCGGGGAGCTGTTTTTT. Amino acid sequence: CASSGGLAGTGELFF. The genes are TRBV11-2 and TRBJ2-2, with 11 bases matching TRBD2. Trimming removed 5 bases from V and 4 bases from J; junction bases left unmatched: 3. This CDR3 is built from 15 residues. Germline CDR1 and CDR2: SGHAT and FQNNGV. The complete variable domain, with remaining parts taken from reference TRBV11-2 and TRBJ2-2, reads EAGVAQSPRYKIIEKRQSVAFWCNPISGHATLYWYQQILGQGPKLLIQFQNNGVVDDSQLPKDRFSAERLKGVDSTLKIQPAKLEDSAVYLCASSGGLAGTGELFFGEGSRLTVL.

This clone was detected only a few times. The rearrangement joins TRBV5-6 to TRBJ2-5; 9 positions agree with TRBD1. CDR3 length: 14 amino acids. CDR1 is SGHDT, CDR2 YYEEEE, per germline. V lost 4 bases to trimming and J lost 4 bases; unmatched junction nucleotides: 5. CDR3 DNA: TGTGCCAGCAGCACTACAGGGGGCCGAGAGACCCAGTACTTC. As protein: CASSTTGGRETQYF.

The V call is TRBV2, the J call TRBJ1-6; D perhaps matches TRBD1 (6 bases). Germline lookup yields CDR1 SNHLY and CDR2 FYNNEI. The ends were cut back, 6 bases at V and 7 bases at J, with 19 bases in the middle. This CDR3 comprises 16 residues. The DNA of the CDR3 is TGTGCCAGCAGCCTGAGCCGTAAGGGGGGGAATTCACCCCTCCACTTT. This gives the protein CASSLSRKGGNSPLHF.

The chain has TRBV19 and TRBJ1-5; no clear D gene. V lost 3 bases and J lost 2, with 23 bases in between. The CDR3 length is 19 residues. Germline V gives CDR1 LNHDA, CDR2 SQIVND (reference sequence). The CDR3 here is CASSIYDGRILSGNQPQHF. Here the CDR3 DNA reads TGTGCCAGTAGTATCTACGACGGGAGAATATTATCTGGCAATCAGCCCCAGCATTTT.

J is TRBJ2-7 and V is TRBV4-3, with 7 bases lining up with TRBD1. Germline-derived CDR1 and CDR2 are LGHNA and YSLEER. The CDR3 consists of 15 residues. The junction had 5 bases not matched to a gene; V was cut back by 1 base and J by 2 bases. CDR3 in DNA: TGCGCCAGCAGCCAAGGGGACAGTTCTGCCTACGAGCAGTACTTC. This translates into CASSQGDSSAYEQYF.

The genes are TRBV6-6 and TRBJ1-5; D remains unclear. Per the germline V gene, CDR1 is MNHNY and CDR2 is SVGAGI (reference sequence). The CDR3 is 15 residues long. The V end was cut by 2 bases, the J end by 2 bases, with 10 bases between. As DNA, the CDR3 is TGTGCCAGCAGTTACCTGGACGGGGGCAATCAGCCCCAGCATTTT. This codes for CASSYLDGGNQPQHF.

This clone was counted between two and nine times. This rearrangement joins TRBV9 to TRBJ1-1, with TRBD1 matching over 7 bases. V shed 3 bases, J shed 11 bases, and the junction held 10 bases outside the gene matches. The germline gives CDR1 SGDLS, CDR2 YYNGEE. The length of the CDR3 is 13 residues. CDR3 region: CASSGGGTATAFF. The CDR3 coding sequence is TGTGCCAGCAGCGGTGGGGGGACAGCAACGGCTTTCTTT.

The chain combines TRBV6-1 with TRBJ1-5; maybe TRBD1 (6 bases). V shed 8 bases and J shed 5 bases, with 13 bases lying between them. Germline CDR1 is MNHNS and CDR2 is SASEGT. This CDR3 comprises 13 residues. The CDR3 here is CASGTSWDQPQHF. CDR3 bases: TGTGCCAGCGGGACATCCTGGGATCAGCCCCAGCATTTT.

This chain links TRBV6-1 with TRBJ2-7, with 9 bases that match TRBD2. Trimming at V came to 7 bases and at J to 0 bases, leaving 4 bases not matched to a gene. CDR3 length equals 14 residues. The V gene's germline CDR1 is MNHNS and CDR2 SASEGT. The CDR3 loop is CASISGGSSYEQYF. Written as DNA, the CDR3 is TGTGCCAGCATCAGCGGGGGGAGCTCCTACGAGCAGTACTTC.

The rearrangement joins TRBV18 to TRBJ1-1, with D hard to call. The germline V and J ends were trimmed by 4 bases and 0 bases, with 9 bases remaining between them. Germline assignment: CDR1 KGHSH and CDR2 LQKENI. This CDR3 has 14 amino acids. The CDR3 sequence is CASSLIAMNTEAFF. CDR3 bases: TGTGCCAGCTCACTGATAGCCATGAACACTGAAGCTTTCTTT.

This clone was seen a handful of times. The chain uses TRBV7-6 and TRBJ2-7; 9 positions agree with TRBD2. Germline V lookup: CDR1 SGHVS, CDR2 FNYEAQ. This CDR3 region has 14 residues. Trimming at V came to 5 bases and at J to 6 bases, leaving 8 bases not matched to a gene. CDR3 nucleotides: TGTGCCAGCAGCACCTCGGGACTAGCATCCGAGCAGTACTTC. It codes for CASSTSGLASEQYF.

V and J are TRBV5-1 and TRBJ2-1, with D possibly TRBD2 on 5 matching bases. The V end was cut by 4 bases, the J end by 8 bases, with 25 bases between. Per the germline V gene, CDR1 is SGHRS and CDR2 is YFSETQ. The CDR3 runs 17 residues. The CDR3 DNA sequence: TGCGCCAGCAGCCGATGGAAGGCGGGTTTGACCAACGATGAGCAGTTCTTC. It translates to CASSRWKAGLTNDEQFF.

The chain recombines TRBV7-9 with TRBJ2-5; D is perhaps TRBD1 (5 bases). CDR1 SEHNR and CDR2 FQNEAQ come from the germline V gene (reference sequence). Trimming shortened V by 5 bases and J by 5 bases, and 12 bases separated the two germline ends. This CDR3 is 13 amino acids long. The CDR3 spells CASSQGAGETQYF. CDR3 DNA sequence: TGTGCCAGCAGCCAAGGGGCTGGGGAGACCCAGTACTTC.

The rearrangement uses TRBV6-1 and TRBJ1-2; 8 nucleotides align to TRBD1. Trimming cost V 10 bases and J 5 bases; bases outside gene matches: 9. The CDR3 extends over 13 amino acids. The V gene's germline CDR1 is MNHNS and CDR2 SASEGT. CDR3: CATSRDRSYGYTF. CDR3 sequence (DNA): TGTGCCACTAGCCGGGACAGGTCTTATGGCTACACCTTC.